The 21 T cell receptor beta chains listed next were all sequenced from one sample in a study of cytomegalovirus exposure and HLA in healthy donors. The PCR contained 60 Vbeta and 13 Jbeta primers. The data were produced by immunoSEQ multiplex PCR, yet TCRdb's version contains in-frame clones alone and is incomplete. This sample carries about 190,000 clones, just under 75% of them seen once, and the ten largest clones take 4% to 5%. The material sequenced was PBMCs. The receptors stem from a man under 40 in good health and CMV-seropositive.

This clone was recorded only once. V is TRBV30 and J is TRBJ2-3; the D is unclear. Trimming removed 5 bases at V and 0 bases at J, with 6 bases between. The CDR3 consists of 12 residues. From germline, CDR1 is GTSNPN and CDR2 SVGIG (reference sequence). CDR3 nucleotide sequence: TGTGCCTGGGGCCCGAGCACAGATACGCAGTATTTT. It codes for CAWGPSTDTQYF.

V and J are TRBV29-1 and TRBJ1-6, with 11 bases that match TRBD1. V gave up 4 bases and J gave up 6 bases; unmatched junction bases: 2. CDR1 is SQVTM, CDR2 ANQGSEA, per germline. This CDR3 is 14 amino acids long. For the CDR3, the DNA is TGCAGCGTTGGGACAGGGGGCCGTAATTCACCCCTCCACTTT. Translation: CSVGTGGRNSPLHF.

This chain joins TRBV9 and TRBJ2-1; D is undetermined. Trimming stripped 4 bases from V and 3 bases from J, with 5 bases between. This CDR3 has 12 amino acids. The germline V gene encodes CDR1 SGDLS and CDR2 YYNGEE. This CDR3 is CASSPGYNEQFF. DNA for the CDR3: TGTGCCAGCAGCCCGGGCTACAATGAGCAGTTCTTC. Full variable domain (missing parts from reference TRBV9 and TRBJ2-1): DSGVTQTPKHLITATGQRVTLRCSPRSGDLSVYWYQQSLDQGLQFLIQYYNGEERAKGNILERFSAQQFPDLHSELNLSSLELGDSALYFCASSPGYNEQFFGPGTRLTVL.

This clone was seen only once. This sequence joins TRBV19 and TRBJ2-2; possible D gene TRBD1, 5 bases. Trimming pared 3 bases from V and 0 bases from J, leaving 8 bases between. Germline V lookup: CDR1 LNHDA, CDR2 SQIVND (reference sequence). There are 15 residues in the CDR3. The CDR3 sequence: CASSIQTANTGELFF. DNA for the CDR3: TGTGCCAGTAGTATTCAGACAGCGAACACCGGGGAGCTGTTTTTT.

The CDR3 reads CASPDTGELFF. The CDR3 DNA reads TGTGCCAGCCCGGACACCGGGGAGCTGTTTTTT. The chain combines TRBV21-1 with TRBJ2-2; the table's D call, TRBD2, was not checked against the DNA. TRBV21-1 is marked as a pseudogene. The CDR3 is 11 amino acids.

This rearrangement joins TRBV27 to TRBJ2-7, with D possibly matching TRBD1 (6 bases). The germline CDR1 and CDR2 sequences are MNHEY and SMNVEV (reference sequence). V lost 0 bases and J lost 1, with 10 bases in between. The length of the CDR3 is 15 residues. CDR3 nucleotide sequence: TGTGCCAGCAGTTTATCGTGGGACACATCCTACGAGCAGTACTTC. As protein: CASSLSWDTSYEQYF.

The chain combines TRBV5-4 with TRBJ2-7, with D perhaps matching TRBD2 (5 bases). CDR3 length equals 14 residues. The germline gives CDR1 SGHNT, CDR2 YYREEE (reference sequence). Trimming took off 4 bases at V and 2 bases at J, with 13 bases between the two ends. The CDR3, as DNA: TGTGCCAGCAGCCCTCCGGGGAAACCCTACGAGCAGTACTTC. Amino acid sequence: CASSPPGKPYEQYF.

This sequence joins TRBV19 and TRBJ1-2; D uncertain. This CDR3 is 12 amino acids long. Germline V gene data show CDR1 as LNHDA and CDR2 as SQIVND (reference sequence). Trimming shortened V by 10 bases and J by 0 bases, and 9 bases separated the two germline ends. The CDR3 DNA reads TGTGCCACAGAAAACCCTAACTATGGCTACACCTTC. This codes for CATENPNYGYTF.

The chain combines TRBV29-1 with TRBJ1-1; D uncertain. The CDR3 is 13 residues long. V shed 3 bases and J shed 6 bases, with 14 bases lying between them. Germline CDR1 and CDR2: SQVTM and ANQGSEA. CDR3 sequence: CSVDPSRGAEAFF. In DNA form, the CDR3 reads TGCAGCGTTGACCCGTCCCGAGGCGCTGAAGCTTTCTTT.

This clone was detected a few times. V gene TRBV29-1 combines with J gene TRBJ1-1; D gene ambiguous. V was shortened by 5 bases and J by 3 bases, with 16 bases between the two germline ends. Germline CDR1 reads SQVTM; CDR2 reads ANQGSEA. The CDR3 consists of 14 residues. CDR3: CSVKGRVRDTEAFF. The CDR3 DNA follows: TGCAGCGTTAAAGGGAGGGTACGAGACACTGAAGCTTTCTTT. The full variable domain, with the rest looked up from reference TRBV29-1 and TRBJ1-1, is SAVISQKPSRDICQRGTSLTIQCQVDSQVTMMFWYRQQPGQSLTLIATANQGSEATYESGFVIDKFPISRPNLTFSTLTVSNMSPEDSSIYLCSVKGRVRDTEAFFGQGTRLTVV.

The V gene is TRBV5-6, the J gene TRBJ2-7; 9 bases agree with TRBD1. Germline CDR1 SGHDT, CDR2 YYEEEE. V shed 4 bases and J 3 bases; nucleotides not matched to a gene: 5. The CDR3 covers 14 residues. Here the CDR3 DNA reads TGTGCCAGCAGCCAGACAGGGGGTAACTACGAGCAGTACTTC. The encoded protein is CASSQTGGNYEQYF.

The genes are TRBV5-1 and TRBJ2-2, with D possibly matching TRBD2 (6 bases). The germline V and J ends were trimmed by 1 base and 0 bases, with 10 bases remaining between them. This CDR3 contains 16 residues. In germline, CDR1 is SGHRS, CDR2 YFSETQ. The CDR3 DNA is TGCGCCAGCAGCTTGTCGTCGGGAGCGAACACCGGGGAGCTGTTTTTT. This translates into CASSLSSGANTGELFF.

The chain has TRBV6-5 and TRBJ2-2; TRBD2 aligns across 13 bases. The V and J ends lost 4 bases and 5 bases, in that order; junction bases with no gene match: 4. From germline, CDR1 is MNHEY and CDR2 SVGAGI. The CDR3 runs to 16 residues. CDR3 DNA sequence: TGTGCCAGCAGTTCCTCGACTAGCGGGAGGACCGGGGAGCTGTTTTTT. As protein: CASSSSTSGRTGELFF.

CDR3: CASTASRDSYNEQFF. Here the CDR3 DNA reads TGTGCCAGCACCGCGAGCAGGGATTCCTACAATGAGCAGTTCTTC. This rearrangement joins TRBV6-5 to TRBJ2-1; D may be TRBD1 (5 bases). CDR3 length: 15 residues. The V end lost 7 bases, the J end lost 1 base, and 14 bases lay between the germline ends. CDR1 MNHEY and CDR2 SVGAGI come from the germline V gene.

This sequence joins TRBV6-5 and TRBJ2-5; possibly TRBD1 for D (5 bases). V lost 2 bases, J lost 4 bases, and 17 bases lay in between. Germline V gene lookup returns CDR1 MNHEY and CDR2 SVGAGI. CDR3 length: 16 residues. The CDR3 reads CASSYPVGQGRETQYF. CDR3 DNA sequence: TGTGCCAGCAGTTACCCAGTCGGGCAGGGTAGAGAGACCCAGTACTTC.

The chain employs TRBV5-1 and TRBJ1-1; 9 bases are shared with TRBD1. The CDR3 consists of 14 residues. In germline, CDR1 is SGHRS, CDR2 YFSETQ. Unmatched junction bases numbered 5, after V lost 3 bases and J lost 5 bases. The CDR3 DNA follows: TGCGCCAGCAGCTCACAGGGGGCCGGGACTGAAGCTTTCTTT. As protein: CASSSQGAGTEAFF. The full variable domain, its missing parts supplied by reference TRBV5-1 and TRBJ1-1, is KAGVTQTPRYLIKTRGQQVTLSCSPISGHRSVSWYQQTPGQGLQFLFEYFSETQRNKGNFPGRFSGRQFSNSRSEMNVSTLELGDSALYLCASSSQGAGTEAFFGQGTRLTVV.

This clone was picked up one time. Different DNA sequences within this sample yield the same CDR3. The V and J genes are TRBV6-5 and TRBJ1-2; D is unresolved. V lost 0 bases and J lost 3, with 11 bases in between. There are 15 residues in the CDR3. The germline CDR1 and CDR2 sequences are MNHEY and SVGAGI. The CDR3 DNA follows: TGTGCCAGCAGTTACTCGAAGCGAGGCGACTATGGCTACACCTTC. Residues: CASSYSKRGDYGYTF.

The chain is built from TRBV5-1 and TRBJ2-3; 7 nucleotides match TRBD1. Germline values: CDR1 SGHRS, CDR2 YFSETQ. This CDR3 has 14 amino acids. Trimming took 9 bases from V and 2 from J; bases not matched to a gene: 9. CDR3 DNA: TGCGCCACCCGGGGACAGATTGACACAGATACGCAGTATTTT. It specifies CATRGQIDTDTQYF.

This chain links TRBV27 with TRBJ1-1; 7 nucleotides line up with TRBD1. With V trimmed by 4 bases and J by 10 bases, 15 bases remained unmatched. This CDR3 spans 15 amino acids. CDR1 and CDR2 (germline): MNHEY, SMNVEV (reference sequence). The CDR3 bases are TGTGCCAGCAGTTCCCGTTCCAGGGGGGTATTGGCAGCTTTCTTT. Amino acid sequence: CASSSRSRGVLAAFF.

This clone was observed a few times. The V call is TRBV7-2, the J call TRBJ1-3; 8 bases agree with TRBD1. Germline values: CDR1 SGHTA, CDR2 FQGNSA. The CDR3 loop spans 13 amino acids. After removal of 5 bases from V and 11 bases from J, the junction contained 8 bases not matched to a gene. The CDR3 sequence is CASSPQGQGSIYF. The CDR3 DNA reads as TGTGCCAGCAGCCCGCAAGGACAGGGTTCCATATATTTT.

This chain uses TRBV6-5 with TRBJ1-2, with D possibly matching TRBD1 (5 bases). The CDR3 extends over 13 amino acids. CDR1 and CDR2 from the germline V gene are MNHEY and SVGAGI. Trimming cost V 2 bases and J 8 bases, with 12 bases left between them. For the CDR3, the DNA is TGTGCCAGCAGTTACGGCAGGAGGGGCGGCTACACCTTC. As protein: CASSYGRRGGYTF.